These 4 T cell receptor beta chains were sequenced from one sample in a study of cytomegalovirus exposure and HLA in healthy donors. Primers included in the PCR were 60 Vbeta and 13 Jbeta primers. Assay used: immunoSEQ multiplex PCR; TCRdb lists only in-frame clones, some missing. Here the sample spans around 250,000 clones, approximately 81% being singletons. The specimen was PBMCs. These receptors all come from a woman aged 55-69 years in good health and CMV-seropositive.

The chain recombines TRBV5-4 with TRBJ1-2; TRBD1 matches at 7 bases. V shed 5 bases and J 3 bases; nucleotides not matched to a gene: 4. This CDR3 contains 13 residues. Germline assignment: CDR1 SGHNT and CDR2 YYREEE (reference sequence). CDR3 bases: TGTGCCAGCAGACCCGGGACAGACTATGGCTACACCTTC. Translation gives CASRPGTDYGYTF.

This rearrangement joins TRBV6-5 to TRBJ1-3; weak D call: TRBD1 (6 bases). The germline V gene has CDR1 MNHEY and CDR2 SVGAGI. This CDR3 contains 15 residues. The V and J ends lost 6 bases and 1 base respectively, with 13 bases between them. As DNA, the CDR3 is TGTGCCAGCAGGATTATAAGGGGGTCTGGAAACACCATATATTTT. It codes for CASRIIRGSGNTIYF.

The CDR3 loop is CASSLVQGLGTDTQYF. The CDR3 DNA reads TGTGCCAGCAGCTTAGTCCAGGGGTTGGGAACAGATACGCAGTATTTT. This sequence joins TRBV7-9 and TRBJ2-3; TRBD1 might be the D (6 bases). Trimming took 1 base from V and 3 from J, leaving 14 bases between them. This CDR3 region has 16 residues. Germline assignment: CDR1 SEHNR and CDR2 FQNEAQ (reference sequence).

The chain employs TRBV5-4 and TRBJ1-1; TRBD1 matches 8 bases. Germline loops: CDR1 SGHNT, CDR2 YYREEE (reference sequence). With 0 bases clipped from V and 4 bases from J, the junction kept 5 bases outside the gene matches. The CDR3 has 15 amino acids. The CDR3 region has the DNA TGTGCCAGCAGCTTGGGCGGGACAGGACTCACTGAAGCTTTCTTT. Residues: CASSLGGTGLTEAFF. Full variable domain (missing parts from reference TRBV5-4 and TRBJ1-1): ETGVTQSPTHLIKTRGQQVTLRCSSQSGHNTVSWYQQALGQGPQFIFQYYREEENGRGNFPPRFSGLQFPNYSSELNVNALELDDSALYLCASSLGGTGLTEAFFGQGTRLTVV.